This T cell receptor (beta chain) is drawn from a study of cytomegalovirus exposure and HLA in healthy donors. PCR involved 60 Vbeta and 13 Jbeta primers. Method: immunoSEQ multiplex PCR; TCRdb's copy keeps in-frame clones and lacks some. The data show about 170,000 clones, 75% to 85% seen once. The germline gives CDR1 LGHNT, CDR2 FRNRAP. Deletions cut 5 bases from V and 1 base from J, with 11 bases between. This CDR3 spans 15 amino acids. This sequence originates from a woman aged 18-35 years in good health and CMV-seropositive. The chain employs TRBV12-5 and TRBJ2-2, with D perhaps matching TRBD1 (6 bases). Sequenced material: PBMCs. The CDR3, as DNA: TGTGCTAGTGGTCAAGGGGACAAGAACACCGGGGAGCTGTTTTTT. Protein product: CASGQGDKNTGELFF. Together with reference TRBV12-5 and TRBJ2-2, the CDR3 gives the full variable domain: DARVTQTPRHKVTEMGQEVTMRCQPILGHNTVFWYRQTMMQGLELLAYFRNRAPLDDSGMPKDRFSAEMPDATLATLKIQPSEPRDSAVYFCASGQGDKNTGELFFGEGSRLTVL.